One sample yielded the 8 T cell receptor beta chains listed below, sequenced in a study of blood T cell repertoires in COVID-19. The repertoire was sequenced with immunoSEQ multiplex PCR; TCRdb's copy has only in-frame clones and lacks some. Of roughly 350,000 clones listed, more than 75% are singletons. The sequenced sample consisted of peripheral blood. These receptor sequences come from a woman aged 45-65 years with COVID-19, enrolled during active disease.

The gene calls are TRBV6-2 or TRBV6-3 and TRBJ2-4; possibly TRBD2 for D (5 bases). The CDR3 runs 15 residues. V was trimmed by 3 bases and J by 0 bases, leaving 9 bases between them. CDR1 is MNHEY and CDR2 is SVGEGT in the germline V gene. This CDR3 is CASSYGELAKNIQYF. CDR3 bases: TGTGCCAGCAGTTATGGGGAGCTAGCCAAAAACATTCAGTACTTC.

The V call is TRBV7-2, the J call TRBJ2-1; maybe TRBD2 (5 bases). Germline lookup yields CDR1 SGHTA and CDR2 FQGNSA. The CDR3 has 13 amino acids. Trimming left V 2 bases short and J 9 bases short, with 11 bases between. The CDR3, as DNA: TGTGCCAGCAGCTTAATCCGGGGTAGTGAGCAGTTCTTC. This gives the protein CASSLIRGSEQFF.

This clone has just a few counts. The rearrangement joins TRBV15 to TRBJ2-2, with D perhaps TRBD2 (5 bases). Germline assignment: CDR1 LNHNV and CDR2 YYDKDF (reference sequence). The V end lost 1 base, the J end lost 3 bases, and 12 bases lay between the germline ends. The CDR3 has 16 amino acids. CDR3 sequence reads: CATSRALGLHTGELFF. The DNA of the CDR3 is TGTGCCACCAGCAGAGCCCTCGGACTTCACACCGGGGAGCTGTTTTTT.

J is TRBJ1-6 and V is TRBV11-2, with a possible D match to TRBD1 (6 bases). The CDR3 loop spans 15 amino acids. Trimming took 4 bases from V and 10 from J, leaving 17 bases between them. CDR1 is SGHAT, CDR2 FQNNGV, per germline. The CDR3 spells CASSSSGGLLSPLHF. CDR3 coding DNA: TGTGCCAGCAGCTCCTCCGGGGGGCTTTTATCACCCCTCCACTTT.

The CDR3, as DNA: TGTGCCAGCAGCTTTAAAGGGGGCCTCGGGACCTACAATGAGCAGTTCTTC. Translating it yields CASSFKGGLGTYNEQFF. This chain links TRBV7-2 with TRBJ2-1; 7 nucleotides agree with TRBD1. J was trimmed by 2 bases and V by 3 bases; bases with no gene match: 10. Germline V gives CDR1 SGHTA, CDR2 FQGNSA. This CDR3 spans 17 amino acids.

The chain carries TRBV18 and TRBJ1-3; 8 bases align to TRBD1. Germline loops: CDR1 KGHSH, CDR2 LQKENI. The V and J ends lost 2 bases and 3 bases, in that order; junction bases with no gene match: 3. The CDR3 sequence is 15 residues long. The CDR3 spells CASSPGQGLGNTIYF. Here the CDR3 DNA reads TGTGCCAGCTCACCAGGACAGGGACTTGGAAACACCATATATTTT.

The chain uses TRBV19 and TRBJ1-5; 9 positions agree with TRBD1. The CDR3 consists of 15 residues. Germline V gene data show CDR1 as LNHDA and CDR2 as SQIVND (reference sequence). Trimming took 4 bases from V and 7 from J; bases not matched to a gene: 8. CDR3 DNA: TGTGCCAGTAGTAGGGGACAGGGACGTCGACAGCCCCAGCATTTT. This sequence encodes CASSRGQGRRQPQHF.

The J gene is TRBJ2-7, the V gene TRBV15; the match to TRBD1 covers 8 bases. V lost 5 bases, J lost 11 bases, and 8 bases stayed unmatched. Per germline, CDR1 LNHNV and CDR2 YYDKDF (reference sequence). There are 12 residues in the CDR3. This chain's CDR3 is CATSATHRGKYF. The CDR3 bases are TGTGCCACCAGCGCCACTCACAGGGGGAAGTACTTC.